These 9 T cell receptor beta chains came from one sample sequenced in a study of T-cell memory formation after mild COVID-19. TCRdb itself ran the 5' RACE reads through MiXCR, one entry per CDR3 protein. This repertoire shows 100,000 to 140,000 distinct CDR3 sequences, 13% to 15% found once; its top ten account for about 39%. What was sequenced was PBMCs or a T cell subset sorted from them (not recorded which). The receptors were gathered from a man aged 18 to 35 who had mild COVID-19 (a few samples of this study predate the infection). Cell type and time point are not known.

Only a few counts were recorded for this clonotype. The CDR3 here is CASSFPASAGGLWNEQFF. The DNA of the CDR3 is TGTGCCAGCAGCTTCCCCGCTTCCGCGGGGGGGCTGTGGAATGAGCAGTTCTTC. The V call is TRBV7-2, the J call TRBJ2-1; 9 bases match TRBD2. CDR1 SGHTA and CDR2 FQGNSA come from the germline V gene. Trimming took 3 bases from V and 7 from J; bases not matched to a gene: 16. The CDR3 covers 18 residues.

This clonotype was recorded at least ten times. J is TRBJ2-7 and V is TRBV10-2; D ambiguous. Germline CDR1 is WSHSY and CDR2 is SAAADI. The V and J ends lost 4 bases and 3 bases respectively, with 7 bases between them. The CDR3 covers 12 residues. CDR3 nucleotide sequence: TGCGCCAGCAGTGCAGAAAGCTACGAGCAGTACTTC. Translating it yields CASSAESYEQYF.

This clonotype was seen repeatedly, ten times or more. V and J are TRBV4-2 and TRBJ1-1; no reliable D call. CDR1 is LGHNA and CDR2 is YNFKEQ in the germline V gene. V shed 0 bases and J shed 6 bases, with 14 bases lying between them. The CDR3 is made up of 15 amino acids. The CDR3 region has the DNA TGTGCCAGCAGCCAAGATTCCGCCCGGGCGGCTGAAGCTTTCTTT. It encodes CASSQDSARAAEAFF.

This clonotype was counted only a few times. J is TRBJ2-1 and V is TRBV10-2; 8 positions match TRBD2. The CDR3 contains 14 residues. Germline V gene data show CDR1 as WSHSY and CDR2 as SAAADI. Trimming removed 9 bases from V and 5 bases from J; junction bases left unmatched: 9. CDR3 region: CARRISGADNEQFF. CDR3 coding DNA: TGCGCCAGGAGGATTAGCGGGGCAGACAATGAGCAGTTCTTC.

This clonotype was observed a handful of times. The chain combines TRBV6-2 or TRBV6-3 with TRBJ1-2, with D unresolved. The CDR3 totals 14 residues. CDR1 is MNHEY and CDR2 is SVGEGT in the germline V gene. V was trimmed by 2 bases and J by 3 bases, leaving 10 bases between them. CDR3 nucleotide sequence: TGTGCCAGCAGTTACCCCGCAACGGACTATGGCTACACCTTC. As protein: CASSYPATDYGYTF.

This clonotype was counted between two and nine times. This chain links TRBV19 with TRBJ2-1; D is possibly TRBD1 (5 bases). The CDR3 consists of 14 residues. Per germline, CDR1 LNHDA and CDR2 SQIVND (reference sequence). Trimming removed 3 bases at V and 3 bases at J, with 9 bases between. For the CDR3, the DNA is TGTGCCAGTAGTATTCTCCAGGGCTACAATGAGCAGTTCTTC. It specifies CASSILQGYNEQFF. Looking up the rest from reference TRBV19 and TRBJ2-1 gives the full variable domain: DGGITQSPKYLFRKEGQNVTLSCEQNLNHDAMYWYRQDPGQGLRLIYYSQIVNDFQKGDIAEGYSVSREKKESFPLTVTSAQKNPTAFYLCASSILQGYNEQFFGPGTRLTVL.

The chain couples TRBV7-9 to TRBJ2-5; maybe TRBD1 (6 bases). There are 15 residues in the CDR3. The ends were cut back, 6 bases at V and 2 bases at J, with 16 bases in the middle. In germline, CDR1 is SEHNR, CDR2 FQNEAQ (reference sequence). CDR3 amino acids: CASRLTLRGQETQYF. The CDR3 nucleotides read TGTGCCAGCAGATTGACTCTCAGGGGTCAAGAGACCCAGTACTTC.

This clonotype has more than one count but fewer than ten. CDR3 DNA sequence: TGTGCCAGCAGTGACCACAGGGGACTCTCTGGGGCCAACGTCCTGACTTTC. It encodes CASSDHRGLSGANVLTF. The rearrangement joins TRBV25-1 to TRBJ2-6; D perhaps matches TRBD1 (7 bases). Germline CDR1 and CDR2: MGHDK and SYGVNS. CDR3 length: 17 residues. V lost 3 bases and J lost 0, with 12 bases in between. The entire variable domain, with the rest obtained from reference TRBV25-1 and TRBJ2-6, is as follows: EADIYQTPRYLVIGTGKKITLECSQTMGHDKMYWYQQDPGMELHLIHYSYGVNSTEKGDLSSESTVSRIRTEHFPLTLESARPSHTSQYLCASSDHRGLSGANVLTFGAGSRLTVL.

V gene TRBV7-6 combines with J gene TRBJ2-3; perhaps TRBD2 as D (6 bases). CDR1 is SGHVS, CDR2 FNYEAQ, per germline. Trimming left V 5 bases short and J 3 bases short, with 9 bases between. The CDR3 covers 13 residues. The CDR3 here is CASSAGPTDTQYF. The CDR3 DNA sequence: TGTGCCAGCAGCGCGGGACCTACAGATACGCAGTATTTT.